The 24 T cell receptor beta chains below were found in one sample sequenced in a study of OX40 agonist ivuxolimab in advanced cancers. The assay was immunoSEQ multiplex PCR, and TCRdb's table has in-frame clones only and misses some. The repertoire holds 55,000 to 85,000 clones, with 80% to 90% as singletons. The sequenced sample was CD4+ or CD8+ T cells sorted from blood, obtained in a trial of the OX40 agonist ivuxolimab. The receptors here all came from an adult with an advanced solid tumor such as melanoma, head and neck, liver or kidney cancer.

The V call is TRBV2, the J call TRBJ2-7; D gene unclear. V was shortened by 2 bases and J by 7 bases, with 15 bases between the two germline ends. The CDR3 is 14 amino acids. Germline-derived CDR1 and CDR2 are SNHLY and FYNNEI. The CDR3 coding sequence is TGTGCCAGCAGTGAACGGTCCAGCCGTGGTGAGCAGTACTTC. It yields the protein CASSERSSRGEQYF. Using reference TRBV2 and TRBJ2-7 for the parts outside the CDR3, the full variable domain is EPEVTQTPSHQVTQMGQEVILRCVPISNHLYFYWYRQILGQKVEFLVSFYNNEISEKSEIFDDQFSVERPDGSNFTLKIRSTKLEDSAMYFCASSERSSRGEQYFGPGTRLTVT.

In DNA, the CDR3 is TGTGCCAGCAGCACGGACACGATCAGCACAGATACGCAGTATTTT. This gives the protein CASSTDTISTDTQYF. The chain links TRBV5-4 to TRBJ2-3, with D tentatively TRBD1 (5 bases). V lost 4 bases to trimming and J lost 0 bases, with 12 bases between them. This CDR3 has 15 residues. The germline CDR1 and CDR2 sequences are SGHNT and YYREEE (reference sequence).

This clone was counted a few times. This rearrangement joins TRBV7-2 to TRBJ1-4, with 7 bases aligning to TRBD1. Germline V gene lookup returns CDR1 SGHTA and CDR2 FQGNSA. Trimming at V came to 4 bases and at J to 2 bases, leaving 1 base not matched to a gene. The CDR3 length is 14 residues. CDR3 in DNA: TGTGCCAGCAGCTCGGGACAGACTAATGAAAAACTGTTTTTT. This sequence encodes CASSSGQTNEKLFF.

The V gene is TRBV30, the J gene TRBJ1-6; the D is unclear. Germline CDR1 and CDR2: GTSNPN and SVGIG (reference sequence). The CDR3 covers 13 residues. The CDR3 DNA sequence: TGTGCGGGAAGCGCAGGCCTTAATTCACCCCTCCACTTT. Encoded protein: CAGSAGLNSPLHF.

The gene calls are TRBV5-6 and TRBJ1-5; D remains ambiguous. CDR1 SGHDT and CDR2 YYEEEE come from the germline V gene. This CDR3 spans 15 amino acids. V shed 3 bases and J shed 2 bases, with 12 bases lying between them. The CDR3 DNA reads TGTGCCAGCAGCTCGATCCGTGGGGGCAATCAGCCCCAGCATTTT. Translation gives CASSSIRGGNQPQHF.

This clone came up once. The V and J genes are TRBV12-1 and TRBJ2-7; no DNA check was done on the table's D call, TRBD2. TRBV12-1 is an annotated pseudogene. This CDR3 contains 14 residues. As DNA, the CDR3 is TGTGCCAGCTTGGAGCGGGGGCCGTCCTACGAGCAGTACTTC. Encoded protein: CASLERGPSYEQYF.

The CDR3 here is CASSRDISTNEKLFF. The DNA for the CDR3 is TGTGCCAGCAGCCGGGACATCTCAACTAATGAAAAACTGTTTTTT. The gene calls are TRBV9 and TRBJ1-4, with TRBD1 as a possible D gene (6 bases). V lost 4 bases and J lost 0, with 10 bases in between. This CDR3 has 15 residues. Germline assignment: CDR1 SGDLS and CDR2 YYNGEE.

The chain links TRBV19 to TRBJ2-7, with TRBD2 matching 7 bases. V dropped 3 bases and J dropped 0; count of bases not matched to a gene: 5. The CDR3 covers 15 residues. The germline CDR1 and CDR2 sequences are LNHDA and SQIVND (reference sequence). The CDR3 nucleotides are TGTGCCAGTAGTATCTGGCGGGGGAGCTCCTACGAGCAGTACTTC. As protein: CASSIWRGSSYEQYF. Full variable domain (rest looked up from reference TRBV19 and TRBJ2-7): DGGITQSPKYLFRKEGQNVTLSCEQNLNHDAMYWYRQDPGQGLRLIYYSQIVNDFQKGDIAEGYSVSREKKESFPLTVTSAQKNPTAFYLCASSIWRGSSYEQYFGPGTRLTVT.

The V and J genes are TRBV4-3 and TRBJ2-2; D remains ambiguous. The CDR3 length is 14 residues. V lost 4 bases and J 4 bases, leaving 10 bases between the germline ends. Germline V gene sequence: CDR1 LGHNA, CDR2 YSLEER. CDR3 coding DNA: TGCGCCAGCAGCCGGCAGCATAGCACCGGGGAGCTGTTTTTT. Amino acids: CASSRQHSTGELFF.

This chain links TRBV2 with TRBJ2-5; D remains ambiguous. Between the trimmed V and J ends, which lost 3 bases and 4 bases, there was a span of 12 bases. CDR1 is SNHLY and CDR2 is FYNNEI in the germline V gene. The CDR3 is 14 amino acids. As DNA, the CDR3 is TGTGCCAGCAGTGAGTGGCTTAGTTTAGAGACCCAGTACTTC. Its translation: CASSEWLSLETQYF.

CDR3 in amino acids: CASSLRQGRVNEKLFF. The CDR3 nucleotides are TGTGCCAGCAGTTTGAGACAGGGGCGGGTCAATGAAAAACTGTTTTTT. The chain links TRBV11-2 to TRBJ1-4; the match to TRBD1 covers 8 bases. The CDR3 is made up of 16 amino acids. V gave up 6 bases and J gave up 5 bases; unmatched junction bases: 11. Germline loops: CDR1 SGHAT, CDR2 FQNNGV.

The chain carries TRBV27 and TRBJ1-5; D not resolved. This CDR3 is built from 12 residues. Germline CDR1 is MNHEY and CDR2 is SMNVEV (reference sequence). Trimming removed 6 bases at V and 7 bases at J, with 10 bases between. The CDR3: CASRNRGQPQHF. For the CDR3, the DNA is TGTGCCAGCAGAAACAGAGGACAGCCCCAGCATTTT.

The genes are TRBV2 and TRBJ2-7, with D unclear. The V end lost 6 bases, the J end lost 12 bases, and 18 bases lay between the germline ends. CDR1 and CDR2 from the germline V gene are SNHLY and FYNNEI. The CDR3 covers 12 residues. CDR3 in DNA: TGTGCCAGCAGCCCTCGAATGGGGTTTCGGTACTTC. Protein: CASSPRMGFRYF.

The J gene is TRBJ2-3, the V gene TRBV10-3; 7 nucleotides align to TRBD1. This CDR3 contains 13 residues. CDR1 ENHRY and CDR2 SYGVKD come from the germline V gene. J gave up 6 bases and V 6 bases, and 6 bases lay outside the gene matches. CDR3 region: CAIREGAGDTQYF. The CDR3 coding sequence is TGTGCCATCAGAGAGGGGGCAGGGGATACGCAGTATTTT.

The V gene is TRBV6-5, the J gene TRBJ1-1; no clear D gene. Germline assignment: CDR1 MNHEY and CDR2 SVGAGI. This CDR3 region has 15 residues. The V and J ends lost 6 bases and 1 base respectively, with 15 bases between them. In DNA, the CDR3 is TGTGCCAGCAGCCGGCCTACCGACGGGAACACTGAAGCTTTCTTT. Protein product: CASSRPTDGNTEAFF.

This clone is judged medium-sized (0.01 to 0.1%). This sample also contains other DNA sequences that code for the same CDR3. The chain carries TRBV4-1 and TRBJ1-6; weak D call: TRBD1 (6 bases). The CDR3 totals 14 residues. Germline CDR1 MGHRA, CDR2 YSYEKL. Trimming left V 1 base short and J 7 bases short, with 8 bases between. Written as DNA, the CDR3 is TGCGCCAGCAGCCAAGTAAGGGGGAATTCACCCCTCCACTTT. Its translation: CASSQVRGNSPLHF.

Here the CDR3 reads CASSTDTSYGYTF. DNA of the CDR3: TGTGCCAGTAGTACGGACACAAGCTATGGCTACACCTTC. The chain carries TRBV19 and TRBJ1-2; maybe TRBD1 (5 bases). The germline V gene encodes CDR1 LNHDA and CDR2 SQIVND (reference sequence). The CDR3 sequence is 13 residues long. Trimming took 4 bases from V and 4 from J, leaving 10 bases between them. The variable domain in full, with the rest retrieved from reference TRBV19 and TRBJ1-2, is DGGITQSPKYLFRKEGQNVTLSCEQNLNHDAMYWYRQDPGQGLRLIYYSQIVNDFQKGDIAEGYSVSREKKESFPLTVTSAQKNPTAFYLCASSTDTSYGYTFGSGTRLTVV.

This clone has only a few counts. J is TRBJ1-2 and V is TRBV6-5; no definite D call. Germline V CDR1 and CDR2: MNHEY, SVGAGI. CDR3 length: 12 amino acids. V lost 5 bases and J lost 13, with 17 bases in between. The CDR3 spells CASSPRTRPLTF. The DNA of the CDR3 is TGTGCCAGCAGTCCCCGGACCCGTCCTCTCACCTTC.

The chain links TRBV6-1 to TRBJ2-7; 8 bases are a match to TRBD1. This CDR3 has 16 amino acids. Germline V gives CDR1 MNHNS, CDR2 SASEGT. The V segment lost 0 bases and the J segment 1 base; nucleotides outside the gene matches: 5. The CDR3 nucleotides are TGTGCCAGCAGTGAAGCTTTCGGACAGGGATCCTACGAGCAGTACTTC. This codes for CASSEAFGQGSYEQYF.

J is TRBJ1-2 and V is TRBV9; D may be TRBD1 (6 bases). The V and J ends lost 6 bases and 8 bases respectively, with 14 bases between them. The CDR3 has 12 amino acids. Germline V gene lookup returns CDR1 SGDLS and CDR2 YYNGEE. The CDR3 loop is CASTNPGGGYTF. The CDR3, as DNA: TGTGCCAGCACCAACCCGGGGGGCGGCTACACCTTC.

J is TRBJ2-7 and V is TRBV13; TRBD1 might be the D (5 bases). The V gene lost 1 base and the J gene lost 0 bases, with 19 bases spanning the gap. There are 18 residues in the CDR3. The V gene's germline CDR1 is PRHDT and CDR2 FYEKMQ (reference sequence). CDR3 coding DNA: TGTGCCAGCAGCTTAGAAAAACGGCGCCAGGGTGGCTCCTACGAGCAGTACTTC. Translation: CASSLEKRRQGGSYEQYF. The entire variable domain, with the rest obtained from reference TRBV13 and TRBJ2-7, is as follows: AAGVIQSPRHLIKEKRETATLKCYPIPRHDTVYWYQQGPGQDPQFLISFYEKMQSDKGSIPDRFSAQQFSDYHSELNMSSLELGDSALYFCASSLEKRRQGGSYEQYFGPGTRLTVT.

V is TRBV27 and J is TRBJ1-4; TRBD1 matches 7 bases. V gave up 5 bases and J gave up 8 bases; unmatched junction bases: 8. Germline values: CDR1 MNHEY, CDR2 SMNVEV (reference sequence). The CDR3 loop spans 14 amino acids. The CDR3 spells CASSPRQGGEKLFF. The CDR3 coding sequence is TGTGCCAGCAGTCCTAGACAGGGTGGGGAAAAACTGTTTTTT.

The chain recombines TRBV7-3 with TRBJ1-6; TRBD1 might be the D (5 bases). This CDR3 is built from 13 residues. From germline, CDR1 is SGHTA and CDR2 FQGTGA. Trimming stripped 4 bases from V and 6 bases from J, with 7 bases between. The CDR3 protein is CASSSTVNSPLHF. Here the CDR3 DNA reads TGTGCCAGCAGCTCGACAGTTAATTCACCCCTCCACTTT.

This clone was observed a handful of times. The rearrangement joins TRBV28 to TRBJ2-7; 8 nucleotides align to TRBD2. Germline V gives CDR1 MDHEN, CDR2 SYDVKM. CDR3 length: 16 residues. Trimming removed 6 bases from V and 0 bases from J; junction bases left unmatched: 10. This chain's CDR3 is CASRIGAGGYSYEQYF. CDR3 in DNA: TGTGCCAGCAGGATAGGGGCGGGGGGCTACTCCTACGAGCAGTACTTC.